These 11 T cell receptor beta chains share one sample of origin, sequenced in a study of Ad26.COV2.S vaccination and SARS-CoV-2 variants. As to treatment: around 19 received Ad26.COV2.S at low or high dose, single or two shots; five or six received placebo; per-sample allocation not given. Day 63 after the first injection of vaccine or placebo was the sampling time. Measured with immunoSEQ multiplex PCR; TCRdb has only the in-frame clones, and not every one. Among roughly 380,000 clones listed, 80% to 90% were seen once. The starting material was peripheral blood, obtained in a trial of Ad26.COV2.S vaccine versus placebo. These receptors were collected from a person aged 18 to 59 who received the Ad26.COV2.S COVID-19 vaccine or a placebo.

The chain links TRBV2 to TRBJ1-1; TRBD1 aligns across 9 bases. Per germline, CDR1 SNHLY and CDR2 FYNNEI. The CDR3 runs 14 residues. V shed 6 bases, J shed 6 bases, and the junction held 8 bases outside the gene matches. The CDR3 DNA is TGTGCCAGCAGGGGACAGGGCATAGTCGCTGAAGCTTTCTTT. This sequence encodes CASRGQGIVAEAFF.

The chain joins TRBV7-3 to TRBJ2-7; D possibly corresponds to TRBD1 (6 bases). The CDR3 loop spans 13 amino acids. Germline V CDR1 and CDR2: SGHTA, FQGTGA. V lost 3 bases, J lost 0 bases, and 6 bases lay in between. CDR3 bases: TGTGCCAGCAGCTTGGGACACTCCTACGAGCAGTACTTC. Translating it yields CASSLGHSYEQYF.

The rearrangement uses TRBV11-3 and TRBJ2-1; 11 nucleotides align to TRBD2. Germline lookup yields CDR1 SGHNT and CDR2 YENEEA. V lost 2 bases, J lost 4 bases, and 4 bases stayed unmatched. The CDR3 sequence is 16 residues long. For the CDR3, the DNA is TGTGCCAGCAGCTTAACTAGCGGGGGTCCATACAATGAGCAGTTCTTC. It is translated as CASSLTSGGPYNEQFF.

The chain couples TRBV27 to TRBJ1-5; 7 nucleotides agree with TRBD1. Unmatched junction bases numbered 6, after V lost 5 bases and J lost 5 bases. This CDR3 region has 14 residues. Per the germline V gene, CDR1 is MNHEY and CDR2 is SMNVEV (reference sequence). CDR3 loop: CASSPGTAYQPQHF. The CDR3, as DNA: TGTGCCAGCAGTCCAGGGACAGCATATCAGCCCCAGCATTTT.

The chain joins TRBV12-5 to TRBJ2-7; 8 bases line up with TRBD1. Germline lookup yields CDR1 LGHNT and CDR2 FRNRAP. The CDR3 covers 13 residues. The ends lost 6 bases at V and 1 base at J; junction bases unmatched: 2. This CDR3 reads CASGWDRSYEQYF. CDR3 bases: TGTGCTAGTGGCTGGGACAGGTCCTACGAGCAGTACTTC. Using reference TRBV12-5 and TRBJ2-7 for the parts outside the CDR3, the full variable domain is DARVTQTPRHKVTEMGQEVTMRCQPILGHNTVFWYRQTMMQGLELLAYFRNRAPLDDSGMPKDRFSAEMPDATLATLKIQPSEPRDSAVYFCASGWDRSYEQYFGPGTRLTVT.

This chain connects TRBV7-6 to TRBJ1-6, with D maybe TRBD1 (5 bases). Trimming removed 4 bases at V and 5 bases at J, with 15 bases between. This CDR3 spans 16 amino acids. From germline, CDR1 is SGHVS and CDR2 FNYEAQ. The CDR3 here is CASSSALDNHNSPLHF. For the CDR3, the DNA is TGTGCCAGCAGCTCAGCACTGGACAACCATAATTCACCCCTCCACTTT. Using reference TRBV7-6 and TRBJ1-6 for the parts outside the CDR3, the full variable domain is GAGVSQSPRYKVTKRGQDVALRCDPISGHVSLYWYRQALGQGPEFLTYFNYEAQQDKSGLPNDRFSAERPEGSISTLTIQRTEQRDSAMYRCASSSALDNHNSPLHFGNGTRLTVT.

The rearrangement uses TRBV7-2 and TRBJ2-3; 7 nucleotides match TRBD1. The germline gives CDR1 SGHTA, CDR2 FQGNSA. Germline trimming cut 8 bases from V and 1 base from J; bases unmatched to any gene: 9. This CDR3 has 15 residues. The CDR3 loop is CASRIQGMGTDTQYF. CDR3 nucleotides: TGTGCCAGCCGGATACAGGGGATGGGCACAGATACGCAGTATTTT.

This chain joins TRBV9 and TRBJ2-7; D may be TRBD2 (6 bases). The CDR3 runs to 16 residues. Germline CDR1 reads SGDLS; CDR2 reads YYNGEE. V lost 3 bases to trimming and J lost 0 bases, with 16 bases between them. The CDR3 here is CASSGDSGLLSYEQYF. As DNA, the CDR3 is TGTGCCAGCAGCGGGGATAGCGGCCTTCTCTCCTACGAGCAGTACTTC.

CDR3 in DNA: TGTGCCAGCAGCGTAGATCCCCTGTTGGCGTTGGGACAGCCCCAGCATTTT. It encodes CASSVDPLLALGQPQHF. The J gene is TRBJ1-5, the V gene TRBV9; D not certain. V gave up 0 bases and J gave up 7 bases, with 20 bases separating them. Germline CDR1 and CDR2: SGDLS and YYNGEE. The length of the CDR3 is 17 residues. The entire variable domain, with the rest obtained from reference TRBV9 and TRBJ1-5, is as follows: DSGVTQTPKHLITATGQRVTLRCSPRSGDLSVYWYQQSLDQGLQFLIQYYNGEERAKGNILERFSAQQFPDLHSELNLSSLELGDSALYFCASSVDPLLALGQPQHFGDGTRLSIL.

J is TRBJ2-3 and V is TRBV6-2 or TRBV6-3, with 10 bases fitting TRBD2. V gave up 5 bases and J gave up 15 bases; unmatched junction bases: 5. This CDR3 comprises 11 residues. Germline V CDR1 and CDR2: MNHEY, SVGEGT. As DNA, the CDR3 is TGTGCCAGCAGTAGCGGGGGGGCCGGATATTTT. Translating gives CASSSGGAGYF.

The chain has TRBV27 and TRBJ2-7; 9 bases align to TRBD1. Losses at the gene ends were 4 bases for V and 2 bases for J; bases not matched to a gene: 6. This CDR3 comprises 15 residues. The germline V gene encodes CDR1 MNHEY and CDR2 SMNVEV (reference sequence). This CDR3 reads CASSYGTGIAYEQYF. CDR3 nucleotides: TGTGCCAGCAGTTATGGGACAGGGATCGCCTACGAGCAGTACTTC.